The rows below give T cell receptor beta chains drawn from one sample of a study of CD8 T cells in ankylosing spondylitis. Via MiXCR, TCRdb re-called the 5' RACE reads, giving one row per CDR3 protein. There are around 890,000 distinct CDR3 sequences in the sample; approximately 10% occur only once, and roughly 0.51% lies in the top ten. The specimen was blood, either unsorted or a sorted T cell fraction (not recorded which). The receptors come from a male donor with ankylosing spondylitis. The CDR3 runs from the conserved cysteine through the conserved F or W. A D gene is named only where the DNA matches it firmly. Not all rows give a size; the values are once, few, many and, for expanded clones, a class.

>TRBD1|few|TRBJ2-7|TRBV5-1
CASSPRTGGASRYF
TGCGCCAGCAGCCCTCGGACAGGGGGGGCTAGCAGGTACTTC
>.|.|TRBJ2-1|TRBV20-1
CSAAYPGVFANEQFF
TGCAGTGCTGCCTACCCAGGGGTTTTCGCTAATGAGCAGTTCTTC
>.|few|TRBJ1-5|TRBV20-1
CSARGAADQPQHF
TGCAGTGCTAGGGGGGCAGCGGACCAGCCCCAGCATTTT
>.|few|TRBJ1-5|TRBV7-2
CASSPGGRQPQHF
TGTGCCAGCAGCCCCGGTGGTCGGCAGCCCCAGCATTTT
>.|.|TRBJ2-7|TRBV6-6
CASSSQGSHEQYF
TGTGCCAGCAGTTCACAGGGAAGCCACGAGCAGTACTTC
>.|few|TRBJ1-6|TRBV7-2
CASSGQREYNSPLHF
TGTGCCAGCAGCGGCCAGAGGGAATATAATTCACCCCTCCACTTT
>TRBD2|few|TRBJ2-1|TRBV20-1
CSAIGTSGGYNEQFF
TGCAGTGCTATTGGGACTAGCGGGGGGTACAATGAGCAGTTCTTC
>.|.|TRBJ2-7|TRBV7-2
CASSQDVPSSYEQYF
TGTGCCAGCAGCCAAGACGTCCCGAGCTCCTACGAGCAGTACTTC
>.|.|TRBJ2-7|TRBV20-1
CSAPRDISYEQYF
TGCAGTGCCCCTCGGGACATATCCTACGAGCAGTACTTC
>TRBD1|few|TRBJ2-5|TRBV6-2/TRBV6-3
CASSYSRRDRLETQYF
TGTGCCAGCAGTTACTCCAGGCGGGACAGGTTGGAGACCCAGTACTTC
>TRBD1|few|TRBJ2-3|TRBV2
CASRDVGQGADTQYF
TGTGCCAGCAGAGACGTAGGACAGGGTGCAGATACGCAGTATTTT
>.|.|TRBJ2-7|TRBV20-1
CSASEGGAYEQYF
TGCAGTGCGAGCGAGGGTGGGGCCTACGAGCAGTACTTC
>.|many|TRBJ2-1|TRBV5-6
CASSVLPYEQFF
TGTGCCAGCAGCGTGCTCCCCTATGAGCAGTTCTTC
>TRBD1|.|TRBJ1-2|TRBV7-2
CASSPARAGGYGYTF
TGTGCCAGCAGCCCTGCTCGGGCAGGGGGCTATGGCTACACCTTC
>.|few|TRBJ1-2|TRBV9
CASRPYGPGGYTF
TGTGCCAGCAGACCTTACGGGCCGGGGGGCTACACCTTC
>TRBD1|few|TRBJ2-7|TRBV18
CASSPLDRNYEQYF
TGTGCCAGCTCACCACTGGACAGGAACTACGAGCAGTACTTC
>.|many|TRBJ2-1|TRBV7-2
CASSLSSYNEQFF
TGTGCCAGCAGTTTATCTAGCTACAATGAGCAGTTCTTC
>.|few|TRBJ2-3|TRBV7-6
CASSLKQSGLITDTQYF
TGTGCCAGCAGCTTAAAACAGTCGGGACTCATCACAGATACGCAGTATTTT
>TRBD1|few|TRBJ2-6|TRBV9
CASSVEGTGFSGANVLTF
TGTGCCAGCAGCGTAGAGGGGACAGGCTTCTCTGGGGCCAACGTCCTGACTTTC
>.|.|TRBJ2-1|TRBV5-5
CAISLGGSPNNEQFF
TGTGCCATCAGCTTGGGGGGTTCCCCTAACAATGAGCAGTTCTTC
>.|.|TRBJ1-5|TRBV29-1
CSVGGYGQPQHF
TGCAGCGTTGGGGGGTATGGTCAGCCCCAGCATTTT
>.|.|TRBJ1-5|TRBV28
CASSLDGGIRTQHF
TGTGCCAGCAGTTTGGACGGGGGAATCAGGACCCAGCATTTT
>.|few|TRBJ2-3|TRBV20-1
CSAFQRTDTQYF
TGCAGTGCTTTTCAGCGGACCGATACGCAGTATTTT
>.|.|TRBJ2-1|TRBV29-1
CSVLTGRGGFF
TGCAGCGTACTAACAGGGCGAGGGGGGTTCTTC
>TRBD1|many|TRBJ2-2|TRBV6-1
CASRQGWTGELFF
TGTGCCAGCAGACAGGGGTGGACCGGGGAGCTGTTTTTT
>TRBD2|.|TRBJ2-3|TRBV5-1
CASSRPAGSSSTDTQYF
TGCGCCAGCAGCCGCCCAGCGGGGTCGTCTAGCACAGATACGCAGTATTTT
>.|few|TRBJ1-2|TRBV6-1
CASSEARRFENTF
TGTGCCAGCAGTGAAGCTAGACGGTTTGAAAACACCTTC
>.|few|TRBJ2-2|TRBV20-1
CSARDLLEGTGELFF
TGCAGTGCTAGAGATTTACTAGAGGGAACCGGGGAGCTGTTTTTT
>TRBD1|few|TRBJ1-1|TRBV12-3/TRBV12-4
CASRTGSGNTEAFF
TGTGCCAGCAGGACAGGGAGCGGGAACACTGAAGCTTTCTTT
>.|many|TRBJ1-2|TRBV5-1
CASSLAPEFYGYTF
TGCGCCAGCAGCTTGGCCCCAGAGTTCTATGGCTACACCTTC
>.|.|TRBJ1-4|TRBV12-3/TRBV12-4
CASSATGNEKLFF
TGTGCCAGCAGTGCTACAGGGAATGAAAAACTGTTTTTT
>TRBD2|.|TRBJ2-3|TRBV5-1
CASSLGSGRASADTQYF
TGCGCCAGCAGCTTGGGTAGCGGGAGGGCCAGCGCAGATACGCAGTATTTT
>.|many|TRBJ2-1|TRBV7-2
CASSERGGMDFNEQFF
TGTGCCAGCAGCGAAAGAGGGGGTATGGATTTCAATGAGCAGTTCTTC
>.|.|TRBJ2-1|TRBV10-3
CAISAHRAPSYNEQFF
TGTGCCATCAGTGCCCACCGGGCCCCCTCCTACAATGAGCAGTTCTTC
>TRBD2|many|TRBJ2-7|TRBV6-5
CASSYETSGDREQYF
TGTGCCAGCAGTTACGAGACTAGCGGGGATAGGGAGCAGTACTTC
>.|.|TRBJ2-5|TRBV7-2
CASSSHLYQETQYF
TGTGCCAGCAGCTCACATCTGTACCAAGAGACCCAGTACTTC
>TRBD1|many|TRBJ1-1|TRBV27
CASSWDRLNTEAFF
TGTGCCAGCAGTTGGGACAGATTGAACACTGAAGCTTTCTTT
>TRBD1|few|TRBJ2-7|TRBV4-2
CASHRGREQYF
TGTGCCAGTCACAGGGGGAGGGAGCAGTACTTC
>.|many|TRBJ1-1|TRBV7-2
CASSLSMNTEAFF
TGTGCCAGCAGCTTATCCATGAACACTGAAGCTTTCTTT
>TRBD1|few|TRBJ2-4|TRBV20-1
CSSHRGLSPYF
TGCAGTTCCCACAGGGGGCTTTCCCCGTACTTC
>.|many|TRBJ2-1|TRBV5-1
CASSHSGNEQFF
TGCGCCAGCAGCCATTCAGGTAATGAGCAGTTCTTC
>.|few|TRBJ2-7|TRBV7-2
CASSLLTTYEQYF
TGTGCCAGCAGCCTCCTAACGACCTACGAGCAGTACTTC
>TRBD2|.|TRBJ2-3|TRBV7-2
CASSPRTSAGADTQYF
TGTGCCAGCAGCCCTCGGACTAGCGCGGGCGCAGATACGCAGTATTTT
>.|few|TRBJ2-3|TRBV15
CATGGASGYLSTDTQYF
TGTGCCACGGGGGGGGCTAGCGGATATCTTAGCACAGATACGCAGTATTTT
>.|.|TRBJ1-4|TRBV4-3
CASSQDQMGGKLFF
TGCGCCAGCAGCCAAGATCAGATGGGAGGGAAACTGTTTTTT
>TRBD1|.|TRBJ1-5|TRBV28
CASSLGQGGRNQPQHF
TGTGCCAGCAGTTTAGGACAGGGTGGGCGCAATCAGCCCCAGCATTTT
>TRBD2|few|TRBJ2-7|TRBV7-2
CASSLIRTSWYEQYF
TGTGCCAGCAGCTTAATCCGGACTAGTTGGTACGAGCAGTACTTC
>TRBD2|many|TRBJ2-5|TRBV7-2
CASSSRGVQETQYF
TGTGCCAGCAGCTCACGGGGGGTCCAAGAGACCCAGTACTTC
>.|many|TRBJ2-3|TRBV4-3
CASSQDLATDTQYF
TGCGCCAGCAGCCAAGATTTGGCCACAGATACGCAGTATTTT
>.|many|TRBJ2-5|TRBV29-1
CSAGHHGQETQYF
TGCAGCGCTGGACACCACGGACAAGAGACCCAGTACTTC
>.|many|TRBJ2-4|TRBV5-4
CASSLAQKNIQYF
TGTGCCAGCAGCTTGGCTCAGAAAAACATTCAGTACTTC
>.|.|TRBJ2-5|TRBV6-5
CASSYSGDNQETQYF
TGTGCCAGCAGTTATTCCGGGGACAACCAAGAGACCCAGTACTTC
>.|.|TRBJ2-3|TRBV4-2
CASSQVAGTQYF
TGTGCCAGCAGCCAAGTTGCCGGTACGCAGTATTTT
>TRBD2|few|TRBJ2-3|TRBV10-3
CAISGRLAGVVDTQYF
TGTGCCATCAGTGGAAGACTAGCGGGTGTGGTAGATACGCAGTATTTT
>.|few|TRBJ1-1|TRBV6-5
CASSYLGPRNTEAFF
TGTGCCAGCAGTTACTTGGGACCCAGGAACACTGAAGCTTTCTTT
>.|.|TRBJ1-5|TRBV3-1
CASSQDSPVNVDQPQHF
TGTGCCAGCAGCCAAGATTCACCAGTGAATGTGGATCAGCCCCAGCATTTT